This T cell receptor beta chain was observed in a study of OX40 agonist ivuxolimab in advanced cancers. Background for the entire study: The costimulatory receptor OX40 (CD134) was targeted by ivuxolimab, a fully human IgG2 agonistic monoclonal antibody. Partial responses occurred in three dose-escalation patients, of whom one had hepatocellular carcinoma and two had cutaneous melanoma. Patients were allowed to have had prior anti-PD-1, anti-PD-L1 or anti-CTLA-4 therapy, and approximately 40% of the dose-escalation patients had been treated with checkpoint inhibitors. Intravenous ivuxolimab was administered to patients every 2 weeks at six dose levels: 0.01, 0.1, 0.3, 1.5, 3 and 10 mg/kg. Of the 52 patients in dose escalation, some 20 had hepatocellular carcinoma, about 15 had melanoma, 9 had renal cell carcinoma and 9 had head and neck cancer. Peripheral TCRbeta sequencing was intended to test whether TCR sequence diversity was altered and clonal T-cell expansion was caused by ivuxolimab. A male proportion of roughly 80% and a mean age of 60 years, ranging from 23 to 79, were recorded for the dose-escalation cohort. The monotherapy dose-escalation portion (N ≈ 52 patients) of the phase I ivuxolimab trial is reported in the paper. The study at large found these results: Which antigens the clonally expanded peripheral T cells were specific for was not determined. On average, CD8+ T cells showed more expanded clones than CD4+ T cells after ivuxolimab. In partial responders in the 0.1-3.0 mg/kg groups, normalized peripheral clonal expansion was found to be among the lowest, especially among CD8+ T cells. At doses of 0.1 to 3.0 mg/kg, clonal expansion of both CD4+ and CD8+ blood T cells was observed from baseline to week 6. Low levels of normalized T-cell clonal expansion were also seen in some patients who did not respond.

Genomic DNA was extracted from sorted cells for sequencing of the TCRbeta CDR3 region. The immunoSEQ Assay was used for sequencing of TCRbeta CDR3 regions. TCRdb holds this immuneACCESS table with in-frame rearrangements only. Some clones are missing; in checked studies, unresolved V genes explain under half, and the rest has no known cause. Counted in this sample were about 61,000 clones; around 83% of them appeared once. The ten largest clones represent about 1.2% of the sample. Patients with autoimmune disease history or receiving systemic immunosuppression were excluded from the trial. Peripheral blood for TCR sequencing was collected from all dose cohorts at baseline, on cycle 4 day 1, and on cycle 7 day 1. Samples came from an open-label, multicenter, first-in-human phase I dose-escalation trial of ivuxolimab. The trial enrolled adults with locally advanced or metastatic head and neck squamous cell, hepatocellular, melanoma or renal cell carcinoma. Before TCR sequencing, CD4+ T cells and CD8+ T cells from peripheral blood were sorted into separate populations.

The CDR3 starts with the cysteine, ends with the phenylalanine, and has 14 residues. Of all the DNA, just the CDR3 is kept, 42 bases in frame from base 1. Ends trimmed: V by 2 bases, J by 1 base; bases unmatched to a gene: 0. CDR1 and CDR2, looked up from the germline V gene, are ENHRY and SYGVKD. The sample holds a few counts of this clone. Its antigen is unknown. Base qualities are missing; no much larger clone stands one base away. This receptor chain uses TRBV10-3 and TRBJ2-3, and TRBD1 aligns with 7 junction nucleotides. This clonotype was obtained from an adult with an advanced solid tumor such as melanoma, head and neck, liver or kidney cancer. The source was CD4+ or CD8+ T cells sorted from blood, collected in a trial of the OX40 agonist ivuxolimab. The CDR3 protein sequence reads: CAISETGGTDTQYF. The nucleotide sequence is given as TGTGCCATCAGTGAGACAGGGGGCACAGATACGCAGTATTTT.